The text below deals with one TCR beta chain. The data are from a study of T-cell memory formation after mild COVID-19. TCRdb re-derived calls from the 5' RACE reads in MiXCR, one entry per CDR3 protein. The data hold about 350,000 distinct CDR3 sequences, with about an eighth observed a single time. Germline V gene lookup returns CDR1 LNHDA and CDR2 SQIVND (reference sequence). The CDR3 sequence is 15 residues long. This chain uses TRBV19 with TRBJ2-3, with TRBD2 matching over 12 bases. The specimen was PBMCs or a T cell subset sorted from them (not recorded which). The receptor was derived from a man between 18 and 35 years old who had mild COVID-19 (a few samples of this study predate the infection). Cell type and time point are not known. The CDR3 DNA follows: TGTGCTGTATATACTAGCGGGGGGTTGACAGATACGCAGTATTTT. Translated: CAVYTSGGLTDTQYF.